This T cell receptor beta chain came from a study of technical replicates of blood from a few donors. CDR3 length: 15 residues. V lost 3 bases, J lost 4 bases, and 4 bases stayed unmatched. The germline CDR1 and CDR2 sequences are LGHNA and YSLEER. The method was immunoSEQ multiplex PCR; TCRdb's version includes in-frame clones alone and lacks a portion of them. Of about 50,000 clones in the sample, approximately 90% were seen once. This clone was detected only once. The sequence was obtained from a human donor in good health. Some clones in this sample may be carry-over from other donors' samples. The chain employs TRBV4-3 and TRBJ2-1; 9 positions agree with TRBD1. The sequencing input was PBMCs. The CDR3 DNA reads TGCGCCAGCAGCCAGGGACAGGGTATTTACAATGAGCAGTTCTTC. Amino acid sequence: CASSQGQGIYNEQFF.